These 26 T cell receptor beta chains came from one sample sequenced in a study of shared clonotypes between healthy human individuals. The naive CD8 subset, CD45RO-negative cells positively selected for CCR7, excluded terminally differentiated effector memory CD45RA+ cells. Clones were sequenced by immunoSEQ multiplex PCR, and TCRdb holds only the in-frame ones, with some missing. Among about 2.1 million clones listed, roughly 91% were seen once. The specimen was naive CD8+ T cells from PBMCs. These receptor sequences come from a man in his late teens or twenties in good health. Some clones in this sample may be carry-over from other donors' samples.

The chain recombines TRBV19 with TRBJ1-5; D call uncertain. V gave up 3 bases and J gave up 4 bases, with 13 bases separating them. This CDR3 has 15 amino acids. Germline-derived CDR1 and CDR2 are LNHDA and SQIVND (reference sequence). CDR3 bases: TGTGCCAGTAGTATTCTTTCCTCGGGGAATCAGCCCCAGCATTTT. The encoded protein is CASSILSSGNQPQHF.

The chain employs TRBV6-1 and TRBJ1-2; D is unresolved. Trimming stripped 4 bases from V and 4 bases from J, with 7 bases between. The CDR3 extends over 12 amino acids. Germline CDR1 is MNHNS and CDR2 is SASEGT. This CDR3 is CASSAGIYGYTF. The CDR3 region has the DNA TGTGCCAGCAGTGCGGGCATCTATGGCTACACCTTC.

The chain uses TRBV5-5 and TRBJ1-1; a possible D gene is TRBD1 (5 bases). CDR1 and CDR2 from the germline V gene are SGHKS and YYEKEE (reference sequence). The CDR3 length is 15 residues. V lost 4 bases and J 4 bases, leaving 17 bases between the germline ends. This chain's CDR3 is CASSPRWDRSTEAFF. DNA of the CDR3: TGTGCCAGCAGCCCGAGGTGGGACCGGAGCACTGAAGCTTTCTTT. Full variable domain (remainder filled in from reference TRBV5-5 and TRBJ1-1): DAGVTQSPTHLIKTRGQQVTLRCSPISGHKSVSWYQQVLGQGPQFIFQYYEKEERGRGNFPDRFSARQFPNYSSELNVNALLLGDSALYLCASSPRWDRSTEAFFGQGTRLTVV.

This clone was seen a single time. The V call is TRBV29-1, the J call TRBJ2-1, with D perhaps matching TRBD2 (6 bases). The CDR3 covers 13 residues. V was trimmed by 4 bases and J by 8 bases, leaving 15 bases between them. CDR1 and CDR2 (germline): SQVTM, ANQGSEA. This CDR3 is CSVVGGQSDEQFF. CDR3 in DNA: TGCAGCGTTGTAGGAGGGCAGAGCGATGAGCAGTTCTTC.

V gene TRBV25-1 combines with J gene TRBJ2-1; D is ambiguous. The germline V and J ends were trimmed by 2 bases and 7 bases, with 12 bases remaining between them. CDR1 and CDR2 (germline): MGHDK, SYGVNS. CDR3 length equals 14 residues. CDR3: CASSEVGVWNEQFF. Here the CDR3 DNA reads TGTGCCAGCAGTGAAGTTGGGGTTTGGAATGAGCAGTTCTTC.

The chain employs TRBV28 and TRBJ2-1; D uncertain. Germline V gene sequence: CDR1 MDHEN, CDR2 SYDVKM. This CDR3 is built from 12 residues. With 2 bases removed from V and 5 bases from J, the gap between germline ends came to 4 bases. The CDR3: CASSLRDNEQFF. CDR3 DNA sequence: TGTGCCAGCAGTTTACGGGACAATGAGCAGTTCTTC.

The V gene is TRBV10-3, the J gene TRBJ1-1; possible D gene TRBD1, 5 bases. The CDR3 totals 16 residues. The V end lost 4 bases, the J end lost 0 bases, and 15 bases lay between the germline ends. From germline, CDR1 is ENHRY and CDR2 SYGVKD. CDR3 sequence: CAISAFQGTMNTEAFF. The CDR3, as DNA: TGTGCCATCAGTGCGTTCCAGGGAACTATGAACACTGAAGCTTTCTTT.

The rearrangement uses TRBV7-2 and TRBJ1-3; D may be TRBD1 (5 bases). Trimming left V 5 bases short and J 0 bases short, with 11 bases between. The germline V gene encodes CDR1 SGHTA and CDR2 FQGNSA. This CDR3 comprises 15 residues. The CDR3 region is CASSPDSTSGNTIYF. CDR3 nucleotides: TGTGCCAGCAGCCCAGACAGCACCTCTGGAAACACCATATATTTT.

V usage is TRBV7-6 and J usage is TRBJ2-1; 8 bases are a match to TRBD2. V was pared by 4 bases and J by 3 bases, with 8 bases of the junction left unmatched. The germline V gene has CDR1 SGHVS and CDR2 FNYEAQ. The CDR3 contains 16 residues. Here the CDR3 DNA reads TGTGCCAGCAGCTGGAGGGTAGCGGGACTCTACAATGAGCAGTTCTTC. Amino acid sequence: CASSWRVAGLYNEQFF.

This chain links TRBV12-5 with TRBJ2-1, with no clear D. CDR1 and CDR2 from the germline V gene are LGHNT and FRNRAP. V lost 1 base, J lost 14 bases, and 9 bases lay in between. The CDR3 sequence is 11 residues long. CDR3 nucleotide sequence: TGTGCTAGTGGTTTGGGGTGGCACGAGTTCTTC. It codes for CASGLGWHEFF.

The V and J genes are TRBV6-5 and TRBJ2-1, with D perhaps TRBD2 (6 bases). The V end lost 5 bases, the J end lost 15 bases, and 17 bases lay between the germline ends. The germline V gene has CDR1 MNHEY and CDR2 SVGAGI. The CDR3 is 12 residues long. The CDR3 loop is CASSPRTILWFF. DNA of the CDR3: TGTGCCAGCAGTCCCCGGACTATTTTGTGGTTCTTC.

The V and J genes are TRBV10-3 and TRBJ2-7, with a weak D call TRBD2 (6 bases). Trimming pared 6 bases from V and 5 bases from J, leaving 17 bases between. Per germline, CDR1 ENHRY and CDR2 SYGVKD. This CDR3 has 14 amino acids. The CDR3 sequence: CAISEAGNLNEQYF. CDR3 in DNA: TGTGCCATCAGCGAGGCGGGGAACCTAAACGAGCAGTACTTC.

The chain couples TRBV7-2 to TRBJ1-1; D gene unclear. With 1 base removed from V and 1 base from J, the gap between germline ends came to 10 bases. This CDR3 contains 15 residues. In germline, CDR1 is SGHTA, CDR2 FQGNSA. The CDR3 loop reads CASSLGPAGNTEAFF. CDR3 coding DNA: TGTGCCAGCAGCTTAGGTCCAGCCGGGAACACTGAAGCTTTCTTT.

The V and J genes are TRBV28 and TRBJ2-7, with TRBD1 identical over 7 bases. The trim removed 5 bases at V and 5 bases at J, leaving 12 bases unmatched. Germline V gene sequence: CDR1 MDHEN, CDR2 SYDVKM. This CDR3 has 15 amino acids. This CDR3 reads CASSTYRGSFHEQYF. The DNA of the CDR3 is TGTGCCAGCAGTACGTACAGGGGTTCATTTCACGAGCAGTACTTC.

About this clone itself: The sample holds other DNA sequences that translate to the same CDR3. This chain links TRBV9 with TRBJ2-7, with 7 bases that match TRBD1. With 0 bases clipped from V and 3 bases from J, the junction kept 6 bases outside the gene matches. Germline CDR1 SGDLS, CDR2 YYNGEE. The CDR3 is made up of 15 amino acids. As DNA, the CDR3 is TGTGCCAGCAGCGTAGGGGACAGCCTCGACTACGAGCAGTACTTC. Translation: CASSVGDSLDYEQYF.

A word on this clone: This sample includes further DNA sequences coding for the same CDR3. J is TRBJ2-1 and V is TRBV27; 9 positions agree with TRBD2. CDR1 and CDR2 (germline): MNHEY, SMNVEV (reference sequence). The CDR3 extends over 15 amino acids. V gave up 6 bases and J gave up 0 bases; unmatched junction bases: 3. In DNA, the CDR3 is TGTGCCAGCAGCCTAGCGGGGAGCTCCTACAATGAGCAGTTCTTC. It yields the protein CASSLAGSSYNEQFF.

The chain links TRBV7-6 to TRBJ2-2; 12 bases line up with TRBD2. Germline V gene lookup returns CDR1 SGHVS and CDR2 FNYEAQ. CDR3 size: 16 residues. V gave up 4 bases and J gave up 5 bases; unmatched junction bases: 5. The CDR3 nucleotides read TGTGCCAGCAGCTATACGACTAGCGGGAGAACCGGGGAGCTGTTTTTT. Residues: CASSYTTSGRTGELFF.

V and J are TRBV27 and TRBJ2-3; D assignment may be TRBD1 or TRBD2 (5 bases each). Germline V lookup: CDR1 MNHEY, CDR2 SMNVEV (reference sequence). The CDR3 runs 13 residues. Trimming removed 8 bases at V and 7 bases at J, with 16 bases between. The CDR3 reads CASEPREGNTQYF. The CDR3 bases are TGTGCCAGCGAACCTCGAGAGGGGAATACGCAGTATTTT.

This sequence joins TRBV11-3 and TRBJ2-7, with no clear D. The CDR3 is 13 residues long. Trimming removed 5 bases at V and 0 bases at J, with 8 bases between. The germline CDR1 and CDR2 sequences are SGHNT and YENEEA. CDR3 protein: CASSDAGSYEQYF. As DNA, the CDR3 is TGTGCCAGCAGCGACGCCGGCTCCTACGAGCAGTACTTC.

In this sample, this clone turned up once. This rearrangement joins TRBV9 to TRBJ2-1, with TRBD2 identical over 10 bases. Germline lookup yields CDR1 SGDLS and CDR2 YYNGEE. V dropped 0 bases and J dropped 5; count of bases not matched to a gene: 2. The CDR3 is 15 amino acids. The CDR3 sequence is CASSVDGLADNEQFF. CDR3 DNA: TGTGCCAGCAGCGTAGACGGACTAGCGGACAATGAGCAGTTCTTC.

This clone was detected only once. This sequence joins TRBV19 and TRBJ1-2; 8 positions match TRBD1. Germline V gene data show CDR1 as LNHDA and CDR2 as SQIVND (reference sequence). This CDR3 comprises 15 residues. V lost 4 bases and J lost 3; bases outside the gene matches: 7. The CDR3 nucleotides are TGTGCCAGTAGTACGCGGACAGGGCTGGACTATGGCTACACCTTC. Residues: CASSTRTGLDYGYTF. Full variable domain (remainder filled in from reference TRBV19 and TRBJ1-2): DGGITQSPKYLFRKEGQNVTLSCEQNLNHDAMYWYRQDPGQGLRLIYYSQIVNDFQKGDIAEGYSVSREKKESFPLTVTSAQKNPTAFYLCASSTRTGLDYGYTFGSGTRLTVV.

V is TRBV19 and J is TRBJ2-1; the D call may be TRBD1 or TRBD2 (5 bases each). This CDR3 has 15 residues. Deletions cut 3 bases from V and 0 bases from J, with 9 bases between. CDR1 and CDR2 from the germline V gene are LNHDA and SQIVND (reference sequence). The CDR3 reads CASSMWGSSYNEQFF. The CDR3 DNA reads as TGTGCCAGTAGTATGTGGGGGAGCTCCTACAATGAGCAGTTCTTC.

V usage is TRBV6-5 and J usage is TRBJ2-1, with D possibly being TRBD1 (6 bases). Per germline, CDR1 MNHEY and CDR2 SVGAGI. CDR3 size: 13 residues. V lost 8 bases and J 7 bases, leaving 15 bases between the germline ends. The CDR3 DNA follows: TGTGCCAGCTTTACCCCTACAGGGAATGAGCAGTTCTTC. Protein sequence: CASFTPTGNEQFF.

The chain uses TRBV6-6 and TRBJ1-2; the match to TRBD1 covers 9 bases. Trimming at V came to 8 bases and at J to 4 bases, leaving 14 bases not matched to a gene. Germline V lookup: CDR1 MNHNY, CDR2 SVGAGI (reference sequence). The CDR3 covers 16 residues. Written as DNA, the CDR3 is TGTGCCAGCGGGGGTACAGGGGGCTTCCCATCCTATGGCTACACCTTC. The encoded protein is CASGGTGGFPSYGYTF.

The J gene is TRBJ2-1, the V gene TRBV9, with unresolved D. Trimming took off 0 bases at V and 5 bases at J, with 12 bases between the two ends. The CDR3 runs 15 residues. Germline CDR1 reads SGDLS; CDR2 reads YYNGEE. CDR3 amino acids: CASSVAQGRNNEQFF. The CDR3 region has the DNA TGTGCCAGCAGCGTAGCACAAGGAAGAAACAATGAGCAGTTCTTC.

The CDR3 spells CASSLWEGGADTQYF. The CDR3 region has the DNA TGTGCCAGCAGTTTATGGGAGGGAGGGGCAGATACGCAGTATTTT. This chain joins TRBV27 and TRBJ2-3; TRBD2 matches 7 bases. This CDR3 spans 15 amino acids. After removal of 1 base from V and 4 bases from J, the junction contained 5 bases not matched to a gene. Germline CDR1 is MNHEY and CDR2 is SMNVEV (reference sequence).